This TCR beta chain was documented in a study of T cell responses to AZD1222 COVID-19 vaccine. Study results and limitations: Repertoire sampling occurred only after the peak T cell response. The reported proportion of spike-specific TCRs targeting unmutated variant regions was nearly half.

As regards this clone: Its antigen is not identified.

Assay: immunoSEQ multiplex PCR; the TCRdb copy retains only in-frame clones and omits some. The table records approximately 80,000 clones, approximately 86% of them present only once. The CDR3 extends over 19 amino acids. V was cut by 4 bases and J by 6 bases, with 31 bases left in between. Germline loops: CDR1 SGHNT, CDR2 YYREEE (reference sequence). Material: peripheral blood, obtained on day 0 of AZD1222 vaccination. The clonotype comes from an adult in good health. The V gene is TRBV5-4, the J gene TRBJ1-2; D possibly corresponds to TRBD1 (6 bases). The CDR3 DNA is TGTGCCAGCAGCCAAGACCGAGGTTTAGGGGGAGAGACCCTAGATGGCTACACCTTC. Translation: CASSQDRGLGGETLDGYTF.